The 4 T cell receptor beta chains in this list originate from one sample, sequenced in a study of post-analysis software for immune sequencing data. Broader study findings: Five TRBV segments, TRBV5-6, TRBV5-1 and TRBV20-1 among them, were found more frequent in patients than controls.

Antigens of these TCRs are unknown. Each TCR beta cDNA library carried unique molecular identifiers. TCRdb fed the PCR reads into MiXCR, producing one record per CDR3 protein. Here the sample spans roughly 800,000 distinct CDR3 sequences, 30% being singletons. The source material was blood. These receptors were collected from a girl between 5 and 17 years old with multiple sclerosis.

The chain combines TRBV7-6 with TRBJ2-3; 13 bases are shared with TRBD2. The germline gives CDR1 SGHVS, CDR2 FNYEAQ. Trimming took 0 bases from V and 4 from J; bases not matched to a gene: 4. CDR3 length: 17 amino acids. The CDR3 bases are TGTGCCAGCAGCTTAGCAGGACTAGCGGGGGCCGCAGATACGCAGTATTTT. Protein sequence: CASSLAGLAGAADTQYF.

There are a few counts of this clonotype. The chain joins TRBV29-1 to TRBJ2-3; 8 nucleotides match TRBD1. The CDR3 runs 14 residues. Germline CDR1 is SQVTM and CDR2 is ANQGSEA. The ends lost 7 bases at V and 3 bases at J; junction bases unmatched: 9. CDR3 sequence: CSASQGALTDTQYF. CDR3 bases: TGCAGCGCAAGTCAGGGGGCGTTAACAGATACGCAGTATTTT.

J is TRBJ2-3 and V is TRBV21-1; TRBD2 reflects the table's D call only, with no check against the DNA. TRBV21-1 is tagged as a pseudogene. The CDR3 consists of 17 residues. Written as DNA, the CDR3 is TGTGCCAGCAGCCGCTATAGCGGGCCCAACCTCCCAGATACGCAGGATTTT. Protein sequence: CASSRYSGPNLPDTQDF.

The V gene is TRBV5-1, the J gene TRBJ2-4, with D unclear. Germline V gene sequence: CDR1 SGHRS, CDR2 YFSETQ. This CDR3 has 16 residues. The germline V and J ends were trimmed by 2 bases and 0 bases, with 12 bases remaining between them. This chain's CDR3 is CASSFPEELAKNIQYF. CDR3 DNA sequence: TGCGCCAGCAGCTTCCCCGAGGAATTAGCCAAAAACATTCAGTACTTC.